The clone carrying this T cell receptor beta chain was seen repeatedly, ten times or more. Its antigen is unidentified. If no ophthalmopathy progression occurred within 18 months, Graves' hyperthyroidism was stable. Patients aged 18 to 65 had newly diagnosed hyperthyroidism that had lasted under 2 months. Patients showing uncontrolled infection, other autoimmune disease, pregnancy or lactation were ineligible. The CDR3 runs to 20 residues. CDR1 and CDR2 from the germline V gene are DFQATT and SNEGSKA (reference sequence). Trimming took off 1 base at V and 2 bases at J, with 27 bases between the two ends. RNA transcripts were the template for amplifying TCR beta CDR3 regions. First-round RT-PCR of the TCR CDR3 relied on the HTBI primer set. One entry per CDR3 protein, called by TCRdb with MiXCR from the multiplex PCR reads. The data contain a few hundred thousand distinct CDR3 sequences, around 14% of them singletons.

This sample was taken from a study of T cells in Graves' hyperthyroidism and ophthalmopathy. Study results and caveats: Blood also carried most thyroid clonotypes expanded above 0.001.

This receptor was obtained from a woman aged 18-29 years with Graves' hyperthyroidism. The chain has TRBV20-1 and TRBJ2-1; D might be TRBD2 (7 bases). Sequencing was done on a sample of blood. The CDR3 bases are TGCAGTGCTAGAGCGTCGGGGGGCGGGAATCGAATATCCCCCTACAATGAGCAGTTCTTC. Its protein is CSARASGGGNRISPYNEQFF.